This entry features one T cell receptor beta chain sequence. What it binds is not known. The data stem from a study of cytomegalovirus exposure and HLA in healthy donors. The study, taken as a whole, reports: The investigators catalogued 164 TCR beta chains as cytomegalovirus-associated.

Trimming shortened V by 0 bases and J by 7 bases, and 10 bases separated the two germline ends. The CDR3 runs 14 residues. Per the germline V gene, CDR1 is SNHLY and CDR2 is FYNNEI. Sequenced by immunoSEQ multiplex PCR; TCRdb stores in-frame clones only, minus some. The sample lists about 140,000 clones; roughly four fifths were seen once. The V call is TRBV2, the J call TRBJ2-1; D is possibly TRBD2 (5 bases). The source is a woman in her twenties or thirties in good health and CMV-seronegative. Sequenced input: PBMCs. CDR3 loop: CASSEALRGNEQFF. CDR3 coding DNA: TGTGCCAGCAGTGAAGCGCTTCGGGGTAATGAGCAGTTCTTC.